This T cell receptor (beta chain) was captured in a study of regulatory T cells in long-lasting Graves disease. CDR3 length: 13 residues. CDR1 and CDR2 (germline): SQVTM, ANQGSEA. V was cut by 7 bases and J by 2 bases, with 15 bases left in between. Arm-PCR of CDR3 regions and iRepertoire HTBI primers were used to build TCR beta libraries. MiXCR, applied by TCRdb to the multiplex PCR reads, yields one record per CDR3 protein. The table includes around 460,000 distinct CDR3 sequences, 20% to 25% detected once. This clonotype showed up many times. Time point of the sample: persistent/refractory GD, antithyroid drugs over 5 years with positive TRAb. Extracted RNA from PBMCs served as the source of the TCR library. An endocrinology department in Xi'an, China, supplied the patients. Staff drew approximately 10 milliliters of peripheral blood into EDTA tubes.

The receptor was isolated from a female donor with Graves disease. This material consisted of peripheral blood mononuclear cells (PBMCs), taken when the disease was refractory, from a patient treated with antithyroid drugs. The chain recombines TRBV29-1 with TRBJ2-7; D may correspond to TRBD1 or TRBD2 (5 bases each). The CDR3 sequence is CSALGTETYEQYF. The CDR3 DNA reads TGCAGCGCCCTTGGGACGGAGACCTACGAGCAGTACTTC.